These T cell receptor beta chains were read from a single sample in a study of blood T cell repertoires in COVID-19. The table came from immunoSEQ multiplex PCR; TCRdb's copy has only in-frame clones and leaves some out. The sample has 60,000 to 70,000 clones, 88% seen once; the top ten hold roughly a tenth. Material: PBMCs or T cells enriched from blood (not recorded which). Receptor source: a woman in her 40s who had recovered from COVID-19. CDR3s include the opening cysteine and the closing phenylalanine or tryptophan. Each record gives: CDR3 length, J gene, D gene, V gene, clone size, CDR3 protein, CDR3 DNA. D genes are given only for firm matches. Expanded clones are given a class, and other clones once, few, many or no size at all.

>15|TRBJ2-3|.|TRBV18|.
CASSLDRSGTDTQYF
TGTGCCAGCTCACTCGACAGATCTGGCACAGATACGCAGTATTTT
>15|TRBJ1-1|.|TRBV15|.
CATSRDEGDNTEAFF
TGTGCCACCAGCAGAGATGAGGGGGATAACACTGAAGCTTTCTTT
>15|TRBJ1-2|.|TRBV6-4|.
CASSDSSGTSYGYTF
TGTGCCAGCAGTGACTCCTCCGGGACAAGCTATGGCTACACCTTC
>16|TRBJ2-2|TRBD2|TRBV5-4|.
CASENSGGPNTGELFF
TGTGCCAGCGAGAATTCGGGGGGGCCTAACACCGGGGAGCTGTTTTTT
>14|TRBJ2-3|.|TRBV6-5|.
CAIRLGISGDTQYF
TGTGCCATTAGACTAGGCATAAGCGGAGATACGCAGTATTTT
>14|TRBJ1-1|.|TRBV7-9|.
CASSLIRGNTEAFF
TGTGCCAGCAGCTTAATCCGAGGGAACACTGAAGCTTTCTTT
>14|TRBJ1-1|.|TRBV13|.
CASSLGFGSGEAFF
TGTGCCAGCAGCTTAGGTTTTGGGAGCGGTGAAGCTTTCTTT
>13|TRBJ1-1|.|TRBV18|.
CASSPERNTEAFF
TGTGCCAGCTCACCGGAGAGGAACACTGAAGCTTTCTTT
>13|TRBJ1-2|.|TRBV2|.
CASSLQAAYGYTF
TGTGCCAGCAGTCTTCAGGCAGCATATGGCTACACCTTC
>14|TRBJ1-5|TRBD1|TRBV4-1|.
CASSQGQGNQPQHF
TGCGCCAGCAGCCAGGGACAGGGCAATCAGCCCCAGCATTTT
>15|TRBJ2-7|.|TRBV27|.
CASSRDSFTTYEQYF
TGTGCCAGCAGCCGGGACTCCTTTACAACCTACGAGCAGTACTTC
>13|TRBJ1-1|.|TRBV7-8|.
CASSPKLNTEAFF
TGTGCCAGCAGCCCGAAGCTGAACACTGAAGCTTTCTTT
>15|TRBJ2-5|.|TRBV7-8|once
CASSLTGTFQETQYF
TGTGCCAGCAGCTTAACCGGGACATTCCAAGAGACCCAGTACTTC
>17|TRBJ1-5|TRBD1|TRBV10-1|.
CASPPGQGIFSNQPQHF
TGCGCCAGCCCACCGGGACAGGGAATTTTCAGCAATCAGCCCCAGCATTTT
>13|TRBJ1-1|.|TRBV20-1|once
CSASGGGPTEAFF
TGCAGTGCTAGTGGGGGGGGGCCCACTGAAGCTTTCTTT
>16|TRBJ1-2|TRBD1|TRBV2|.
CASNENGGTGGYGYTF
TGTGCCAGCAACGAAAACGGGGGGACAGGGGGTTATGGCTACACCTTC
>16|TRBJ1-6|.|TRBV6-1|.
CASSEDRGTLDSPLHF
TGTGCCAGCAGTGAAGACCGGGGGACCCTTGATTCACCCCTCCACTTT
>15|TRBJ2-7|.|TRBV7-6|.
CASSSRLGGSYEQYF
TGTGCCAGCAGCTCCCGGTTGGGGGGCTCCTACGAGCAGTACTTC
>15|TRBJ1-3|.|TRBV2|.
CASRAGLRSGNTIYF
TGTGCCAGCAGGGCGGGACTGCGCTCTGGAAACACCATATATTTT
>17|TRBJ1-3|TRBD1|TRBV9|.
CASSVGGQGAAGNTIYF
TGTGCCAGCAGCGTAGGAGGACAGGGGGCAGCTGGAAACACCATATATTTT